A single TCR beta chain is shown here with its context. The data are from a study of blood T cells in healthy people across ages. A minimum of 6 million PBMCs was isolated per sample. Combining a sample-barcoded 5' primer with a J-beta primer mix, a second PCR ran for roughly 6 to 12 cycles. TCRdb itself ran the 5' RACE reads through MiXCR, one entry per CDR3 protein. The sample holds over 1,500,000 distinct CDR3 sequences, 49% seen once. The origin of this receptor is a woman in her 40s in good health. Sample: blood.

This chain's CDR3 is CSARDGGEAKNIQYF. DNA for the CDR3: TGCAGTGCTAGAGACGGGGGCGAAGCCAAAAACATTCAGTACTTC. This rearrangement joins TRBV20-1 to TRBJ2-4; D tentatively reads TRBD1 or TRBD2 (6 bases each). Looked up from germline, CDR1 is DFQATT and CDR2 is SNEGSKA (reference sequence). The germline V and J ends were trimmed by 0 bases and 0 bases, with 9 bases remaining between them. CDR3 length equals 15 residues.